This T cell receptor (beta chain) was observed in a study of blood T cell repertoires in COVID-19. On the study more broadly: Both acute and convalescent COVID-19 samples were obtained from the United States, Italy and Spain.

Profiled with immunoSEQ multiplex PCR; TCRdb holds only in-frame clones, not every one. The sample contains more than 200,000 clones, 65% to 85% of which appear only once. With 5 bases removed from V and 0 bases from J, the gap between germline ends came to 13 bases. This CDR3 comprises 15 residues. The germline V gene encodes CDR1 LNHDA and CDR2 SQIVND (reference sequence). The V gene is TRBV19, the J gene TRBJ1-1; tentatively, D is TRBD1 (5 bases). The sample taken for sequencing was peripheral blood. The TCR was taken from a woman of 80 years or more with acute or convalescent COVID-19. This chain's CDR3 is CASSPLGEMNTEAFF. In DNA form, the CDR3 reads TGTGCCAGTAGTCCCCTAGGGGAAATGAACACTGAAGCTTTCTTT. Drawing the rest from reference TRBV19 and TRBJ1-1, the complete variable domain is DGGITQSPKYLFRKEGQNVTLSCEQNLNHDAMYWYRQDPGQGLRLIYYSQIVNDFQKGDIAEGYSVSREKKESFPLTVTSAQKNPTAFYLCASSPLGEMNTEAFFGQGTRLTVV.